The rows below give T cell receptor beta chains drawn from one sample of a study of shared clonotypes between healthy human individuals. Using immunoSEQ multiplex PCR, the repertoire was profiled, and TCRdb retains in-frame clones only, with some absent. The table has a few million clones, around 95% seen once. The sample comprised naive CD4+ T cells sorted from blood. The receptors come from a man younger than 35 in good health. CDR3s leave out the opening cysteine and the closing phenylalanine or tryptophan. The D gene is left open where the match is weak.

v_gene: TRBV11-3; d_gene: -; j_gene: TRBJ2-1; CDR3aa: ASKNRANNEQF
v_gene: TRBV12-1; d_gene: -; j_gene: TRBJ1-4; CDR3aa: ASSPEGPINEKLF
v_gene: TRBV19; d_gene: -; j_gene: TRBJ1-2; CDR3aa: ASSIKKDGSYGYT
v_gene: TRBV2; d_gene: TRBD1; j_gene: TRBJ2-7; CDR3aa: ASTPGGTGDYEQY
v_gene: TRBV6-5; d_gene: -; j_gene: TRBJ2-5; CDR3aa: ASSYPRETQY
v_gene: TRBV6-5; d_gene: -; j_gene: TRBJ2-7; CDR3aa: ASSYPTLYEQY
v_gene: TRBV5-1; d_gene: -; j_gene: TRBJ2-7; CDR3aa: ASSLEPGPYEQY
v_gene: TRBV9; d_gene: TRBD1; j_gene: TRBJ2-7; CDR3aa: ASSVAPGTGSYEQY
v_gene: TRBV5-4; d_gene: TRBD2; j_gene: TRBJ2-5; CDR3aa: ASTSGTSGQETQY
v_gene: TRBV10-3; d_gene: TRBD1; j_gene: TRBJ2-5; CDR3aa: AISGTGISPETQY
v_gene: TRBV18; d_gene: -; j_gene: TRBJ2-7; CDR3aa: ASSLGQPPYEQY
v_gene: TRBV5-5; d_gene: -; j_gene: TRBJ2-3; CDR3aa: ASSLDVGTQY
v_gene: TRBV5-1; d_gene: TRBD1; j_gene: TRBJ1-1; CDR3aa: ASSTDRSSNTEAF
v_gene: TRBV10-1; d_gene: TRBD1; j_gene: TRBJ2-1; CDR3aa: ASSLDDRGSSYNEQF
v_gene: TRBV19; d_gene: TRBD1; j_gene: TRBJ1-5; CDR3aa: ASSPGTGGTGLNQPQH
v_gene: TRBV6-5; d_gene: TRBD2; j_gene: TRBJ2-7; CDR3aa: ASSYGTGGEQY
v_gene: TRBV7-2; d_gene: TRBD1; j_gene: TRBJ1-2; CDR3aa: ASSPAGGYGYT
v_gene: TRBV28; d_gene: -; j_gene: TRBJ1-5; CDR3aa: ASSLNRPGLKPQH
v_gene: TRBV23-1; d_gene: -; j_gene: TRBJ2-2; CDR3aa: ASSRGDANTGELF
v_gene: TRBV5-6; d_gene: TRBD1; j_gene: TRBJ1-5; CDR3aa: ASSQQGIGHNQPQH
v_gene: TRBV5-1; d_gene: -; j_gene: TRBJ2-1; CDR3aa: ASGFGSSYNEQF
v_gene: TRBV7-9; d_gene: -; j_gene: TRBJ2-1; CDR3aa: ASSLNSAGPYEQF
v_gene: TRBV11-2; d_gene: -; j_gene: TRBJ2-2; CDR3aa: ASSRFKTGGNTGELF
v_gene: TRBV19; d_gene: -; j_gene: TRBJ2-5; CDR3aa: ASSIAGGETQY
v_gene: TRBV5-4; d_gene: TRBD2; j_gene: TRBJ2-7; CDR3aa: ASSRQIAGDPEQY
v_gene: TRBV7-2; d_gene: TRBD1; j_gene: TRBJ1-6; CDR3aa: ASSQRTGGGSPLH
v_gene: TRBV7-2; d_gene: -; j_gene: TRBJ1-1; CDR3aa: ASSIQGTKWGTEAF
v_gene: TRBV7-2; d_gene: -; j_gene: TRBJ2-5; CDR3aa: ASSIRGRGSRGETQY
v_gene: TRBV19; d_gene: -; j_gene: TRBJ2-3; CDR3aa: ASSIGTDTQY
v_gene: TRBV12-5; d_gene: -; j_gene: TRBJ2-3; CDR3aa: ASGLLRGADSADTQY
v_gene: TRBV28; d_gene: -; j_gene: TRBJ2-3; CDR3aa: ASSSGRTQY
v_gene: TRBV5-1; d_gene: TRBD1; j_gene: TRBJ2-7; CDR3aa: ASSLEGTAYEQY
v_gene: TRBV5-6; d_gene: -; j_gene: TRBJ2-7; CDR3aa: ASSQGHLSGYEQY
v_gene: TRBV27; d_gene: TRBD2; j_gene: TRBJ2-7; CDR3aa: ASRVVIAGGYEQY
v_gene: TRBV11-2; d_gene: -; j_gene: TRBJ2-1; CDR3aa: ASSPSTVAGEQF
v_gene: TRBV7-2; d_gene: -; j_gene: TRBJ2-1; CDR3aa: ASSPRASPEGQF